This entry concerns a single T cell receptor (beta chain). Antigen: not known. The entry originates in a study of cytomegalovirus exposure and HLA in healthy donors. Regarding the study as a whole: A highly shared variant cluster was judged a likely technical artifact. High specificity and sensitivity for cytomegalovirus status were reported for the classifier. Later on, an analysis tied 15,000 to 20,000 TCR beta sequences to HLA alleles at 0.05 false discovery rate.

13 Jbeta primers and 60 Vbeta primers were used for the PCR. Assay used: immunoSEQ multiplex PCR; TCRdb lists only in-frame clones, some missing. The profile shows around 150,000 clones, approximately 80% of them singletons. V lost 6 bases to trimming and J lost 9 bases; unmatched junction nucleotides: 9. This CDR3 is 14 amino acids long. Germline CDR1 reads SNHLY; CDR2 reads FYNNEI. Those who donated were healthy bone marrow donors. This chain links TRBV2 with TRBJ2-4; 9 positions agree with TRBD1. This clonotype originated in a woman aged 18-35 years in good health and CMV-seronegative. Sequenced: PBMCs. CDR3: CASSRGQGMGIQYF. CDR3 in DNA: TGTGCCAGCAGCCGAGGACAGGGGATGGGCATTCAGTACTTC. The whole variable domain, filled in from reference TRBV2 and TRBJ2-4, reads EPEVTQTPSHQVTQMGQEVILRCVPISNHLYFYWYRQILGQKVEFLVSFYNNEISEKSEIFDDQFSVERPDGSNFTLKIRSTKLEDSAMYFCASSRGQGMGIQYFGAGTRLSVL.